These 12 T cell receptor beta chains share one sample of origin, sequenced in a study of blood T cell repertoires in COVID-19. Sequenced by immunoSEQ multiplex PCR; TCRdb stores in-frame clones only, minus some. The table has about 380,000 clones, around 92% seen once. Sequenced input: peripheral blood. The source is a middle-aged man with acute or convalescent COVID-19.

DNA for the CDR3: TGTGCCAGTCAGCCCACAGGGTACTACGAGCAGTACTTC. Translating gives CASQPTGYYEQYF. The chain uses TRBV7-9 and TRBJ2-7; TRBD1 is a possible D gene (6 bases). The CDR3 has 13 amino acids. Trimming shortened V by 9 bases and J by 3 bases, and 15 bases separated the two germline ends. Germline V CDR1 and CDR2: SEHNR, FQNEAQ (reference sequence).

The rearrangement links TRBV3-1 (or the pseudogene TRBV3-2) to TRBJ2-7; TRBD1 agrees at 9 bases. Germline V CDR1 and CDR2: LGHDT, YNNKEL (reference sequence). J lost 4 bases, V lost 4 bases, and 14 bases had no gene match. CDR3 length: 17 amino acids. The DNA for the CDR3 is TGTGCCAGCAGCCGCCTCTGGGACAGGGCCCGTTCGTACGAGCAGTACTTC. Protein product: CASSRLWDRARSYEQYF.

The chain couples TRBV18 to TRBJ2-7; 12 nucleotides line up with TRBD1. Germline values: CDR1 KGHSH, CDR2 LQKENI. CDR3 length: 15 residues. Losses at the gene ends were 3 bases for V and 5 bases for J; bases not matched to a gene: 5. CDR3 DNA: TGTGCCAGCTCACCGTACCGGGACAGGGGGCACGAGCAGTACTTC. Residues: CASSPYRDRGHEQYF. Full variable domain (remainder filled in from reference TRBV18 and TRBJ2-7): NAGVMQNPRHLVRRRGQEARLRCSPMKGHSHVYWYRQLPEEGLKFMVYLQKENIIDESGMPKERFSAEFPKEGPSILRIQQVVRGDSAAYFCASSPYRDRGHEQYFGPGTRLTVT.

The chain combines TRBV5-6 with TRBJ2-7; 9 nucleotides match TRBD2. This CDR3 comprises 17 residues. Germline V gene sequence: CDR1 SGHDT, CDR2 YYEEEE. Trimming cost V 2 bases and J 2 bases; bases outside gene matches: 11. CDR3 region: CASSLLPERGDAYEQYF. The CDR3 DNA reads as TGTGCCAGCAGCTTACTCCCGGAGCGGGGGGATGCCTACGAGCAGTACTTC.

The gene calls are TRBV6-6 and TRBJ2-7; perhaps TRBD1 as D (5 bases). V shed 6 bases and J shed 0 bases, with 15 bases lying between them. Germline V gene sequence: CDR1 MNHNY, CDR2 SVGAGI (reference sequence). There are 15 residues in the CDR3. CDR3 sequence reads: CASRHRLGHSYEQYF. The CDR3 nucleotides are TGTGCCAGCAGACACCGCTTGGGGCACTCCTACGAGCAGTACTTC.

The chain employs TRBV7-9 and TRBJ1-4; D is possibly TRBD1 (5 bases). The V gene lost 5 bases and the J gene lost 8 bases, with 21 bases spanning the gap. CDR1 SEHNR and CDR2 FQNEAQ come from the germline V gene (reference sequence). The CDR3 sequence is 16 residues long. This chain's CDR3 is CASSAIPGGRGEKLFF. The CDR3 nucleotides read TGTGCCAGCAGCGCCATTCCCGGGGGACGAGGCGAAAAACTGTTTTTT.

The chain couples TRBV19 to TRBJ1-5, with TRBD1 identical over 7 bases. J was trimmed by 4 bases and V by 6 bases; bases with no gene match: 6. The CDR3 sequence is 14 residues long. Germline V gives CDR1 LNHDA, CDR2 SQIVND (reference sequence). CDR3 coding DNA: TGTGCCAGTAGCCTGGACAGGTCAAATCAGCCCCAGCATTTT. Translated, it gives CASSLDRSNQPQHF. The complete variable domain, with remaining parts taken from reference TRBV19 and TRBJ1-5, reads DGGITQSPKYLFRKEGQNVTLSCEQNLNHDAMYWYRQDPGQGLRLIYYSQIVNDFQKGDIAEGYSVSREKKESFPLTVTSAQKNPTAFYLCASSLDRSNQPQHFGDGTRLSIL.

The chain has TRBV19 and TRBJ2-3, with a tentative D call TRBD1 (6 bases). CDR3 length equals 14 residues. CDR1 and CDR2 from the germline V gene are LNHDA and SQIVND (reference sequence). The germline V and J ends were trimmed by 10 bases and 3 bases, with 17 bases remaining between them. The CDR3 nucleotides are TGTGCCACTCAAATGGGGGCCGGAACAGATACGCAGTATTTT. This codes for CATQMGAGTDTQYF.

The chain is built from TRBV7-3 and TRBJ1-2, with TRBD1 as a possible D gene (6 bases). Trimming removed 1 base at V and 7 bases at J, with 13 bases between. CDR3 length: 14 amino acids. The germline V gene has CDR1 SGHTA and CDR2 FQGTGA. The CDR3 DNA sequence: TGTGCCAGCAGCTTAAGCCCTGGACAGTTTGGCTACACCTTC. Its translation: CASSLSPGQFGYTF.

The V gene is TRBV3-1 (or the pseudogene TRBV3-2), the J gene TRBJ2-1; TRBD2 agrees at 13 bases. With V trimmed by 5 bases and J by 13 bases, 5 bases remained unmatched. This CDR3 has 13 amino acids. From germline, CDR1 is LGHDT and CDR2 YNNKEL (reference sequence). CDR3 residues: CASSVGLAGVQFF. CDR3 in DNA: TGTGCCAGCAGCGTCGGACTAGCGGGGGTACAGTTCTTC.

V gene TRBV18 combines with J gene TRBJ2-7; 7 positions match TRBD2. Germline CDR1 and CDR2: KGHSH and LQKENI. V lost 2 bases to trimming and J lost 1 base; unmatched junction nucleotides: 5. The CDR3 has 15 residues. In DNA form, the CDR3 reads TGTGCCAGCTCACCAGGGCTAGCGGAGTCCTACGAGCAGTACTTC. Translating gives CASSPGLAESYEQYF.

A word on this clone: Distinct nucleotide sequences in the sample also encode this CDR3. The genes are TRBV11-2 and TRBJ1-2, with TRBD1 matching 9 bases. Germline loops: CDR1 SGHAT, CDR2 FQNNGV. J gave up 5 bases and V 4 bases, and 2 bases lay outside the gene matches. The CDR3 length is 13 residues. The DNA of the CDR3 is TGTGCCAGCAGCTCCGGACAGGGGTATGGCTACACCTTC. This codes for CASSSGQGYGYTF.